This T cell receptor beta chain was sequenced for a study of blood T cell repertoires in COVID-19. At the level of the study: Acute and convalescent COVID-19 specimens originated in the United States, Italy and Spain.

Under the authors' procedure: Estimation of nucleated cell counts was performed using reference gene primer amplification. TCRdb keeps only in-frame clones here, not all; method: immunoSEQ multiplex PCR. Clone size and V and J calls were adopted from that table, with D and trimming inferred from the DNA. The repertoire includes roughly 180,000 clones, 83% of them detected once, and approximately 4% sits in the top ten. Participants spanned ages roughly 18 to 95 years and resided in roughly 26 US areas. Each participant's cohort was designated according to participant-reported clinical history. Trimming took 5 bases from V and 3 from J, leaving 16 bases between them. Germline V gene lookup returns CDR1 MDHEN and CDR2 SYDVKM. CDR3 length: 15 amino acids.

The sequenced sample was PBMCs or T cells enriched from blood (not recorded which). This clonotype was obtained from a woman aged 45-59 years in a cohort exposed to, infected with or recovered from COVID-19 (not recorded which). The chain uses TRBV28 and TRBJ1-2, with D possibly TRBD1 on 6 matching bases. The CDR3 DNA reads TGTGCCAGCAGTACACTGGACAGCCTGCACTATGGCTACACCTTC. It codes for CASSTLDSLHYGYTF.